The rows below give T cell receptor beta chains drawn from one sample of a study of T cell responses to AZD1222 COVID-19 vaccine. TCRdb keeps only in-frame clones here, not all; method: immunoSEQ multiplex PCR. Here the sample spans about 84,000 clones, nearly 90% being singletons. Sequences were derived from peripheral blood, sampled on day 0 of AZD1222 vaccination. The receptors were gathered from an adult in good health. Both conserved end residues are part of each CDR3. Fields, in order: clone size, D gene, V gene, J gene, CDR3 DNA, CDR3 protein. A D gene is named only where the DNA matches it firmly. Size is omitted from some rows. Given values are once, few, many or a class for expanded clones.

.	.	TRBV6-2/TRBV6-3	TRBJ2-7	TGTGCCAGCAGTTATACCTACGAGCAGTACTTC	CASSYTYEQYF
.	.	TRBV19	TRBJ1-2	TGTGCCAGTAGTAGACAGGTCTCCGGCTATGGCTACACCTTC	CASSRQVSGYGYTF
once	.	TRBV7-3	TRBJ2-2	TGTGCCAGCAGCTTATACGCCGGGGAGCTGTTTTTT	CASSLYAGELFF
once	TRBD2	TRBV6-6	TRBJ2-2	TGTGCCAGCATCCCAGCGGGAGTTGCTGGCACCGGGGAGCTGTTTTTT	CASIPAGVAGTGELFF
.	TRBD1	TRBV30	TRBJ1-4	TGTGCCTGGAGCCAGGACAGGGGGCATGAAAAACTGTTTTTT	CAWSQDRGHEKLFF
.	.	TRBV11-3	TRBJ1-1	TGTGCCAGCAGCTTATTACGGGACACTGAAGCTTTCTTT	CASSLLRDTEAFF
.	TRBD2	TRBV5-6	TRBJ2-1	TGTGCCAGCAGCTTGGCGGCTAGCGGGAGTATGAATGAGCAGTTCTTC	CASSLAASGSMNEQFF
.	TRBD1	TRBV12-3/TRBV12-4	TRBJ2-7	TGTGCCAGCACTAATGGACAGGGGAGAGAGCAGTACTTC	CASTNGQGREQYF
once	.	TRBV18	TRBJ1-1	TGTGCCAGCTCACCAACTTTGAACACTGAAGCTTTCTTT	CASSPTLNTEAFF
few	.	TRBV29-1	TRBJ1-1	TGCAGCGTCTCAGGGTACACTGAAGCTTTCTTT	CSVSGYTEAFF
.	.	TRBV6-5	TRBJ2-7	TGTGCCAGCCGTCTCTCGGCTAAACTTACCTACGAGCAGTACTTC	CASRLSAKLTYEQYF
.	.	TRBV6-2/TRBV6-3	TRBJ1-2	TGTGCCAGCAGTTACGCAGGGAGCTATGGCTACACCTTC	CASSYAGSYGYTF
.	.	TRBV4-2	TRBJ1-6	TGTGCCAGCAGCAAGCCCCAGGGTGGGAGCTCCTATAATTCACCCCTCCACTTT	CASSKPQGGSSYNSPLHF
.	.	TRBV23-1	TRBJ2-7	TGCGCCAGCAGCCTCAGGCAGTGGCGTCGCTACGAGCAGTACTTC	CASSLRQWRRYEQYF
.	TRBD1	TRBV19	TRBJ1-5	TGTGCCAGTAGTATCTATGGACAGGGAAATGATGTGGATCAGCCCCAGCATTTT	CASSIYGQGNDVDQPQHF
.	.	TRBV19	TRBJ2-5	TGTGCCAGTAGTAAGACAGGTCCCGAGACCCAGTACTTC	CASSKTGPETQYF
.	TRBD1	TRBV6-5	TRBJ1-2	TGTGCCAGCAGTTTTAACAGGGGGCACGGCTACACCTTC	CASSFNRGHGYTF
.	TRBD2	TRBV19	TRBJ2-3	TGTGCCAGTAGCGGACTAGCGGGAGGCACTAGCACAGATACGCAGTATTTT	CASSGLAGGTSTDTQYF
.	TRBD1	TRBV29-1	TRBJ1-1	TGCAGCGTTGAAGGGACAGGGATAGCTTTCTTT	CSVEGTGIAFF
.	.	TRBV6-2/TRBV6-3	TRBJ2-1	TGTGCCAGCAGTTACTCGGTTAGGGGACGGAATGAGCAGTTCTTC	CASSYSVRGRNEQFF
.	.	TRBV19	TRBJ1-5	TGTGCCAGTAGCACCTCGGGGGGACGGGGCAATCAGCCCCAGCATTTT	CASSTSGGRGNQPQHF
.	.	TRBV7-2	TRBJ1-6	TGTGCCAGCAGCTTAGAGGCCCCCCGGGGGCTTAGGAGCACCCTCCACTTT	CASSLEAPRGLRSTLHF